The sequence of this T cell receptor (beta chain) was determined in a study of monozygotic twins with cystic fibrosis. Study-wide context: Around 3 micrograms of fragmented DNA underwent roughly 16 PCR cycles for library preparation.

V was trimmed by 1 base and J by 4 bases, leaving 11 bases between them. CDR1 and CDR2 from the germline V gene are MGHRA and YSYEKL. The CDR3 covers 15 residues. TCRdb keeps only in-frame clones here, not all; method: immunoSEQ multiplex PCR. The sample records under 10,000 clones, 98% to 99% being singletons. Whole-study findings and limits: Unrelated CF individuals shared fewer identical clonotypes than monozygotic CF twins.

As regards this clone: The antigen remains unidentified.

The source material was blood. The receptor comes from a girl aged 2 to 10 with cystic fibrosis. The chain uses TRBV4-1 and TRBJ2-1; the D is unclear. The CDR3 spells CASSQGPVEYNEQFF. The CDR3 DNA follows: TGCGCCAGCAGCCAAGGTCCCGTGGAGTACAATGAGCAGTTCTTC.